This entry features one T cell receptor (delta chain) sequence. The TCRdb protein, from a much larger clone, departs from this DNA's translation at residue 10, likely by read error; the protein shown derives from the DNA. The data originate from a study of gamma-delta chains in newborns, infants, children. Study-level background: Microbial exposure reportedly drives polyclonal innate γδ T cell expansion after birth.

With CATT, TCRdb re-called clones from the reads. Of approximately 4,000 delta-chain clones in the sample, less than 2.5% were seen once. The ends lost 2 bases at V and 1 base at J; junction bases unmatched: 7. Germline values: CDR1 GEAIGNYY, CDR2 EKD. This CDR3 spans 19 amino acids. The TCR sequence derives from a child who was a newborn, infant or young child, either healthy, febrile or measles-vaccinated (not recorded which). V and J are TRDV2 and TRDJ3, with TRDD3 matching over 10 bases. Material for sequencing was blood. The CDR3 DNA reads as TGTGCCTGTGACAAAGTACTGGGGGATGCGTCCTGGGACACCCGACAGATGTTTTTC. It encodes CACDKVLGDASWDTRQMFF.